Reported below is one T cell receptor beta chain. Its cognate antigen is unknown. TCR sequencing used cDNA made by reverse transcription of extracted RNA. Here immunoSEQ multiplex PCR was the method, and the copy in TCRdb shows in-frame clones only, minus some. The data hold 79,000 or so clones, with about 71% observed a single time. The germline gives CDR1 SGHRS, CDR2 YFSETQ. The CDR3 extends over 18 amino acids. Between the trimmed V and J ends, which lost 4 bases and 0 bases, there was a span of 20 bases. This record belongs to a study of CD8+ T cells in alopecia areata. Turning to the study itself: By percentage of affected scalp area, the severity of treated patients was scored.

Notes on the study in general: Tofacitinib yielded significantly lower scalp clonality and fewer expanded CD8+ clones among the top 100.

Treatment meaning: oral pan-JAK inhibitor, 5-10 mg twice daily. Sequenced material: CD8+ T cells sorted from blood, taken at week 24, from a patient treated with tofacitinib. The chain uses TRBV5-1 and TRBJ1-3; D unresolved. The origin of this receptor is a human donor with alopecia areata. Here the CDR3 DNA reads TGCGCCAGCAGCGCGGGCTTTCGGCCCACCCACTCTGGAAACACCATATATTTT. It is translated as CASSAGFRPTHSGNTIYF.